This T cell receptor beta chain was identified in a study of T cells in Graves' hyperthyroidism and ophthalmopathy. The study, taken as a whole, reports: With a median lead of 6.5 months before onset, the model predicted ophthalmopathy. From stable hyperthyroidism, ophthalmopathy was set apart by a 13 V-J model.

Germline V gene lookup returns CDR1 LGHDT and CDR2 YNNKEL (reference sequence). Trimming removed 0 bases from V and 6 bases from J, with 21 bases in between. The length of the CDR3 is 17 residues. When ophthalmopathy did not progress within 18 months, Graves' hyperthyroidism was considered stable. Regions amplified from RNA transcripts were the TCR beta CDR3 regions. A first-round RT-PCR of the TCR CDR3 used the HTBI primer set. TCRdb recomputed calls from the multiplex PCR reads with MiXCR, one row per CDR3 protein. The table includes hundreds of thousands of distinct CDR3 sequences, 11% to 15% detected once. Details on this clonotype: Antigen unknown.

This TCR was recovered from a woman aged 18-30 years with Graves' hyperthyroidism. The specimen sequenced was blood. The chain joins TRBV3-1 to TRBJ2-7; D remains ambiguous. The CDR3 coding sequence is TGTGCCAGCAGCCAAGATCTTGGCTCTCGGAGAGACCGCGAGCAGTACTTC. Translated: CASSQDLGSRRDREQYF.